Sequencing of this T cell receptor beta chain was carried out in a study of response to subunit inactivated influenza vaccine. Study-wide results and caveats: Each seasonal influenza vaccination recruits few new T cells, the authors suggested.

The CDR3 is made up of 15 amino acids. Germline V gene data show CDR1 as MNHNS and CDR2 as SASEGT. V lost 6 bases and J lost 1; bases outside the gene matches: 7. Comments on this clonotype: Antigen unknown.

TCRdb re-called the RT-PCR reads through MiXCR, storing one row per CDR3 protein. The sample carries more than 700,000 distinct CDR3 sequences, 21% recorded once. The origin of this receptor is a man aged 50 to 59 who received an inactivated influenza vaccine. Here the sequenced sample was PBMCs from blood, taken about 5 days after vaccination. The rearrangement uses TRBV6-1 and TRBJ2-5; 8 bases align to TRBD2. The CDR3 loop reads CASSHTSGLQETQYF. DNA for the CDR3: TGTGCCAGCAGCCACACTAGCGGACTCCAAGAGACCCAGTACTTC.